The 4 T cell receptor beta chains in this list originate from one sample, sequenced in a study of blood T cell repertoires in COVID-19. Method: immunoSEQ multiplex PCR; TCRdb's copy keeps in-frame clones and lacks some. The repertoire holds approximately 300,000 clones, roughly 90% seen once, with less than 20% in the top ten. The material sequenced was PBMCs or T cells enriched from blood (not recorded which). All receptors come from a woman aged 25 to 39 who had recovered from COVID-19.

The chain is built from TRBV2 and TRBJ2-1; 8 bases match TRBD2. The CDR3 is 15 residues long. The junction had 8 bases not matched to a gene; V was cut back by 6 bases and J by 4 bases. Germline CDR1 reads SNHLY; CDR2 reads FYNNEI. CDR3 nucleotide sequence: TGTGCCAGCAGAGGACGGGGGGGGTCATACAATGAGCAGTTCTTC. It translates to CASRGRGGSYNEQFF.

The genes are TRBV5-1 and TRBJ1-2, with 9 bases matching TRBD1. Trimming at V came to 4 bases and at J to 5 bases, leaving 6 bases not matched to a gene. CDR3 length: 14 amino acids. The germline CDR1 and CDR2 sequences are SGHRS and YFSETQ. CDR3 bases: TGCGCCAGCAGCCCCGGGACAGGGTCGTATGGCTACACCTTC. This sequence encodes CASSPGTGSYGYTF.

J is TRBJ2-7 and V is TRBV7-6; 11 nucleotides align to TRBD1. V shed 1 base and J 3 bases; nucleotides not matched to a gene: 2. Germline values: CDR1 SGHVS, CDR2 FNYEAQ. The CDR3 contains 15 residues. In DNA form, the CDR3 reads TGTGCCAGCAGCTTAGGCGGGACAGGGGGCTACGAGCAGTACTTC. Its protein product is CASSLGGTGGYEQYF.

This chain uses TRBV2 with TRBJ2-3, with 8 bases identical to TRBD2. The CDR3 has 13 residues. The V and J ends lost 11 bases and 3 bases, in that order; junction bases with no gene match: 7. Germline V gene lookup returns CDR1 SNHLY and CDR2 FYNNEI. This CDR3 is CAGEASGTDTQYF. In nucleotides, the CDR3 is TGTGCCGGGGAGGCTAGCGGGACAGATACGCAGTATTTT.